This passage covers 12 T cell receptor beta chains from one sample sequenced in a study of blood T cell repertoires in COVID-19. Sequenced by immunoSEQ multiplex PCR; TCRdb stores in-frame clones only, minus some. The sample shows under 300,000 clones, approximately 88% of them seen only once. The sample comprised peripheral blood. The receptor source for this set is a human donor with COVID-19, enrolled during active disease. The donor label of this sample is uncertain.

The V call is TRBV5-1, the J call TRBJ2-1; D uncertain. CDR1 is SGHRS and CDR2 is YFSETQ in the germline V gene. This CDR3 is built from 16 residues. V lost 4 bases and J 0 bases, leaving 14 bases between the germline ends. The CDR3 nucleotides read TGCGCCAGCAGCCTCCGAACTTCAAGCTCCTACAATGAGCAGTTCTTC. Its protein is CASSLRTSSSYNEQFF.

The chain joins TRBV5-4 to TRBJ2-7; TRBD2 agrees at 9 bases. The CDR3 is 15 amino acids. The V and J ends lost 0 bases and 3 bases, in that order; junction bases with no gene match: 4. The germline V gene encodes CDR1 SGHNT and CDR2 YYREEE (reference sequence). CDR3 residues: CASSLDSGRNYEQYF. In DNA, the CDR3 is TGTGCCAGCAGCTTGGATAGCGGGAGAAACTACGAGCAGTACTTC.

The chain is built from TRBV30 and TRBJ1-1, with 9 bases identical to TRBD1. In germline, CDR1 is GTSNPN, CDR2 SVGIG (reference sequence). The CDR3 has 13 amino acids. Losses at the gene ends were 3 bases for V and 5 bases for J; bases not matched to a gene: 4. CDR3 residues: CAWRGQGWTEAFF. In DNA, the CDR3 is TGTGCCTGGAGGGGACAGGGATGGACTGAAGCTTTCTTT.

The table lists this clone with a few counts. The rearrangement joins TRBV10-3 to TRBJ1-2; D perhaps matches TRBD1 (5 bases). Trimming removed 10 bases from V and 8 bases from J, with 20 bases in between. This CDR3 is built from 13 residues. From germline, CDR1 is ENHRY and CDR2 SYGVKD. The CDR3 spells CATLTSSGFGYTF. The CDR3 DNA sequence: TGTGCCACCCTTACCTCCTCAGGGTTCGGCTACACCTTC.

V gene TRBV6-5 combines with J gene TRBJ2-7; the match to TRBD1 covers 7 bases. The CDR3 contains 12 residues. Looked up from germline, CDR1 is MNHEY and CDR2 is SVGAGI. The V and J ends lost 2 bases and 6 bases, in that order; junction bases with no gene match: 1. CDR3 sequence reads: CASSYPGGEQYF. In DNA, the CDR3 is TGTGCCAGCAGTTACCCAGGGGGCGAGCAGTACTTC.

J is TRBJ2-7 and V is TRBV10-3; 12 bases map to TRBD2. CDR1 is ENHRY, CDR2 SYGVKD, per germline. Trimming at V came to 11 bases and at J to 0 bases, leaving 8 bases not matched to a gene. There are 15 residues in the CDR3. CDR3 nucleotide sequence: TGTGCCTCGGCTAGCGGGAGGGGAAGCTCCTACGAGCAGTACTTC. Amino acids: CASASGRGSSYEQYF.

The chain employs TRBV4-2 and TRBJ2-3; 11 nucleotides line up with TRBD2. The CDR3 spans 16 residues. V shed 1 base and J 0 bases; nucleotides not matched to a gene: 0. Germline V lookup: CDR1 LGHNA, CDR2 YNFKEQ. The CDR3 spells CASSQGTSGSTDTQYF. The DNA for the CDR3 is TGTGCCAGCAGCCAAGGGACTAGCGGGAGCACAGATACGCAGTATTTT.

The chain is built from TRBV27 and TRBJ1-2, with D uncertain. V was cut by 2 bases and J by 2 bases, with 12 bases left in between. The CDR3 has 15 amino acids. The germline CDR1 and CDR2 sequences are MNHEY and SMNVEV (reference sequence). The CDR3 loop reads CASSLISGANYGYTF. The CDR3 coding sequence is TGTGCCAGCAGTTTAATTTCCGGAGCAAACTATGGCTACACCTTC.

The chain uses TRBV28 and TRBJ2-2, with TRBD1 matching over 8 bases. Germline V CDR1 and CDR2: MDHEN, SYDVKM. The CDR3 runs to 16 residues. J lost 0 bases, V lost 5 bases, and 5 bases had no gene match. CDR3 protein: CASSASGGSNTGELFF. Here the CDR3 DNA reads TGTGCCAGCAGTGCCTCAGGGGGCTCGAACACCGGGGAGCTGTTTTTT.

This clone showed up just once. V gene TRBV7-2 combines with J gene TRBJ1-1, with 8 bases identical to TRBD1. The germline V gene has CDR1 SGHTA and CDR2 FQGNSA. CDR3 length: 16 amino acids. V dropped 5 bases and J dropped 5; count of bases not matched to a gene: 13. This CDR3 reads CASSPQSQGARTEAFF. The CDR3 DNA is TGTGCCAGCAGCCCTCAATCGCAGGGGGCGCGAACTGAAGCTTTCTTT.

The gene calls are TRBV11-3 and TRBJ2-3, with a possible D match to TRBD2 (5 bases). Germline CDR1 is SGHNT and CDR2 is YENEEA. The CDR3 loop spans 14 amino acids. Trimming shortened V by 5 bases and J by 5 bases, and 14 bases separated the two germline ends. CDR3 in amino acids: CASSPDPGGDTQYF. The CDR3 region has the DNA TGTGCCAGCAGCCCGGATCCTGGAGGAGATACGCAGTATTTT.

In this sample, this clone turned up a few times. The chain joins TRBV29-1 to TRBJ2-7; 7 bases line up with TRBD1. Germline-derived CDR1 and CDR2 are SQVTM and ANQGSEA. CDR3 length: 13 amino acids. V was pared by 3 bases and J by 5 bases, with 7 bases of the junction left unmatched. For the CDR3, the DNA is TGCAGCGTTGATTTAGGGGACAGTGACGAGCAGTACTTC. It encodes CSVDLGDSDEQYF.